This T cell receptor beta chain was captured by sequencing in a study of blood T cell repertoires in COVID-19. About the research overall: Samples came from the United States, Italy and Spain, spanning acute and convalescent COVID-19. The analysed material was cDNA or gDNA that came from T cells, B-cell-depleted T cells, or PBMCs.

The CDR3 length is 15 residues. From germline, CDR1 is SGHVS and CDR2 FQNEAQ. V was pared by 5 bases and J by 5 bases, with 5 bases of the junction left unmatched. TCRdb's table, derived via immunoSEQ multiplex PCR, lists solely in-frame clones and lacks some. The table has around 81,000 clones, roughly 83% seen once; the top ten hold around 43%. The origin of this receptor is a man older than 75 with acute or convalescent COVID-19. The V call is TRBV7-8, the J call TRBJ2-1, with 11 bases that match TRBD1. Sequencing was performed on peripheral blood. DNA for the CDR3: TGTGCCAGCAGCCACAGGACAGGGGGCCACAATGAGCAGTTCTTC. This sequence encodes CASSHRTGGHNEQFF.